Following are 25 T cell receptor beta chains from one sample sequenced in a study of cytomegalovirus exposure and HLA in healthy donors (dated by TCRdb to 2016 to 2017). Library prep was done by the immunoSEQ multiplex PCR assay. The multiplex PCR relied on a mix of 60 forward primers for TCR Vbeta segments and 13 reverse primers for TCR Jbeta segments. Drawn from immuneACCESS, this table holds only the in-frame rearrangements with V and J called that TCRdb kept. Clones are partly lost; checked studies trace under half to an unresolved V gene and leave the rest unexplained. This sample is represented by some 150,000 clones; roughly 84% of them were singletons. The ten most abundant clones make up more than 2% of the sample. The sequenced material came from PBMCs. The receptors come from a woman under 30 in good health and CMV-seronegative.

The chain employs TRBV18 and TRBJ2-2, with D unclear. The CDR3 is 14 residues long. Trimming left V 3 bases short and J 5 bases short, with 10 bases between. Germline-derived CDR1 and CDR2 are KGHSH and LQKENI. The CDR3 region is CASSPGSRTGELFF. CDR3 nucleotide sequence: TGTGCCAGCTCACCGGGCAGCAGGACCGGGGAGCTGTTTTTT.

This clone was seen only once. V and J are TRBV6-1 and TRBJ1-2; D is unclear. Germline-derived CDR1 and CDR2 are MNHNS and SASEGT. The germline V and J ends were trimmed by 6 bases and 4 bases, with 15 bases remaining between them. The CDR3 runs to 14 residues. CDR3 in DNA: TGTGCCAGCAGACCGACACAAACCGCCTATGGCTACACCTTC. Protein sequence: CASRPTQTAYGYTF.

The chain uses TRBV5-1 and TRBJ2-1; 7 bases are shared with TRBD1. The V segment lost 3 bases and the J segment 3 bases; nucleotides outside the gene matches: 3. In germline, CDR1 is SGHRS, CDR2 YFSETQ. The CDR3 runs 14 residues. CDR3 DNA: TGCGCCAGCAGCTCGACAGGGTACTACAATGAGCAGTTCTTC. Encoded protein: CASSSTGYYNEQFF.

The V gene is TRBV27, the J gene TRBJ2-6, with no clear D. V was shortened by 10 bases and J by 0 bases, with 10 bases between the two germline ends. The CDR3 sequence is 14 residues long. The V gene's germline CDR1 is MNHEY and CDR2 SMNVEV (reference sequence). CDR3 protein: CATSSYSGANVLTF. The CDR3 coding sequence is TGTGCCACCTCGTCCTACTCTGGGGCCAACGTCCTGACTTTC.

V and J are TRBV19 and TRBJ2-2, with TRBD2 identical over 8 bases. J gave up 4 bases and V 6 bases, and 7 bases lay outside the gene matches. This CDR3 has 15 residues. From germline, CDR1 is LNHDA and CDR2 SQIVND (reference sequence). DNA for the CDR3: TGTGCCAGTAGCGAAAGCGGGAGTCCCACCGGGGAGCTGTTTTTT. This encodes CASSESGSPTGELFF.

In regard to this clone: This CDR3 is also generated by other DNA sequences in the sample. The chain's CDR3 is CASSPGTGSDTQYF. CDR3 nucleotides: TGTGCCAGCAGCCCCGGGACAGGGTCAGATACGCAGTATTTT. The V gene is TRBV7-9, the J gene TRBJ2-3; 9 bases are a match to TRBD1. V was clipped by 5 bases and J by 4 bases; unmatched bases: 4. The length of the CDR3 is 14 residues. From germline, CDR1 is SEHNR and CDR2 FQNEAQ (reference sequence).

The chain couples TRBV7-9 to TRBJ2-7; 7 bases map to TRBD1. V lost 4 bases and J lost 2; bases outside the gene matches: 5. The CDR3 is 14 residues long. Germline V lookup: CDR1 SEHNR, CDR2 FQNEAQ (reference sequence). CDR3 sequence (DNA): TGTGCCAGCAGCTCCGGGACAGTCGCCTACGAGCAGTACTTC. It is translated as CASSSGTVAYEQYF.

This rearrangement joins TRBV28 to TRBJ2-5; TRBD1 aligns across 12 bases. The CDR3 covers 16 residues. Germline loops: CDR1 MDHEN, CDR2 SYDVKM. V gave up 7 bases and J gave up 11 bases; unmatched junction bases: 17. CDR3 DNA sequence: TGTGCCAGCACCTCCAGGGGGGGACAGGGGGCAGGGGAGCAGTACTTC. This codes for CASTSRGGQGAGEQYF.

The chain couples TRBV19 to TRBJ2-1; 12 bases match TRBD2. The CDR3 extends over 15 amino acids. Germline loops: CDR1 LNHDA, CDR2 SQIVND (reference sequence). J lost 9 bases, V lost 3 bases, and 6 bases had no gene match. The CDR3 protein is CASSIGLAGTSEQFF. The CDR3, as DNA: TGTGCCAGTAGTATCGGACTAGCGGGGACTTCTGAGCAGTTCTTC. The complete variable domain, with remaining parts taken from reference TRBV19 and TRBJ2-1, reads DGGITQSPKYLFRKEGQNVTLSCEQNLNHDAMYWYRQDPGQGLRLIYYSQIVNDFQKGDIAEGYSVSREKKESFPLTVTSAQKNPTAFYLCASSIGLAGTSEQFFGPGTRLTVL.

The CDR3 spells CASSFTGFGGNTIYF. CDR3 in DNA: TGTGCCAGCAGCTTTACGGGGTTTGGTGGAAACACCATATATTTT. J is TRBJ1-3 and V is TRBV11-2; no clear D. The germline V gene encodes CDR1 SGHAT and CDR2 FQNNGV. The germline V and J ends were trimmed by 3 bases and 3 bases, with 12 bases remaining between them. CDR3 size: 15 residues.

This clone was seen a handful of times. This chain connects TRBV19 to TRBJ1-6, with D unresolved. Germline CDR1 LNHDA, CDR2 SQIVND (reference sequence). This CDR3 has 15 amino acids. Trimming took off 5 bases at V and 7 bases at J, with 15 bases between the two ends. CDR3 amino acids: CASSDNSLPNSPLHF. Written as DNA, the CDR3 is TGTGCCAGTAGTGATAACTCCCTGCCAAATTCACCCCTCCACTTT.

The chain has TRBV5-1 and TRBJ2-5; 7 nucleotides align to TRBD1. The J call could be wrong; TRBJ2-7 is a better fit for the DNA end. Germline-derived CDR1 and CDR2 are SGHRS and YFSETQ. The CDR3 runs 16 residues. This CDR3 reads CASSPIGQANSYEQYF. CDR3 bases: TGCGCCAGCAGCCCGATCGGACAGGCGAACTCCTACGAGCAGTACTTC.

The rearrangement joins TRBV20-1 to TRBJ2-1; no firm D call. Per germline, CDR1 DFQATT and CDR2 SNEGSKA (reference sequence). Trimming took off 4 bases at V and 7 bases at J, with 5 bases between the two ends. This CDR3 region has 10 residues. The CDR3 DNA is TGCAGTGCTACCTCGAATGAGCAGTTCTTC. Translated: CSATSNEQFF.

V and J are TRBV9 and TRBJ1-1; D is possibly TRBD1 (5 bases). Germline V gives CDR1 SGDLS, CDR2 YYNGEE. The CDR3 length is 16 residues. Trimming removed 4 bases from V and 4 bases from J, with 20 bases in between. CDR3 nucleotide sequence: TGTGCCAGCAGCCCACAACCAGATGACAGCCTCACTGAAGCTTTCTTT. The encoded protein is CASSPQPDDSLTEAFF.

The rearrangement links TRBV20-1 to TRBJ1-1, with 9 bases identical to TRBD1. The CDR3 loop spans 11 amino acids. V gave up 3 bases and J gave up 10 bases; unmatched junction bases: 3. CDR1 and CDR2 from the germline V gene are DFQATT and SNEGSKA (reference sequence). The CDR3 nucleotides are TGCAGTGCTAGGGTGGGACAGGGAGCTTTCTTT. Translating gives CSARVGQGAFF.

This chain connects TRBV7-2 to TRBJ2-1; D perhaps matches TRBD1 (6 bases). The CDR3 loop spans 14 amino acids. Trimming pared 4 bases from V and 4 bases from J, leaving 11 bases between. CDR1 and CDR2 from the germline V gene are SGHTA and FQGNSA. In DNA form, the CDR3 reads TGTGCCAGCAGCTGGTCGAGGGGGTACAATGAGCAGTTCTTC. Amino acids: CASSWSRGYNEQFF.

The chain employs TRBV6-1 and TRBJ2-4; D might be TRBD2 (7 bases). Trimming cost V 2 bases and J 3 bases, with 14 bases left between them. Germline CDR1 reads MNHNS; CDR2 reads SASEGT. CDR3 size: 16 residues. The CDR3 spells CASSELGGGGKNIQYF. The CDR3 nucleotides read TGTGCCAGCAGTGAACTCGGGGGAGGGGGCAAAAACATTCAGTACTTC.

The chain uses TRBV6-6 and TRBJ2-7; 9 bases map to TRBD2. The V segment lost 2 bases and the J segment 5 bases; nucleotides outside the gene matches: 10. CDR1 MNHNY and CDR2 SVGAGI come from the germline V gene (reference sequence). The CDR3 is 16 residues long. The chain's CDR3 is CASSYGRGRALDEQYF. In DNA, the CDR3 is TGTGCCAGCAGTTACGGACGCGGGAGGGCCTTGGACGAGCAGTACTTC.

This sequence joins TRBV25-1 and TRBJ1-4, with D maybe TRBD1 (6 bases). Germline CDR1 is MGHDK and CDR2 is SYGVNS. V lost 5 bases and J lost 7, with 23 bases in between. The CDR3 has 17 amino acids. This CDR3 is CASSSQTHTGYGEKLFF. For the CDR3, the DNA is TGTGCCAGCAGTTCCCAAACCCACACAGGGTACGGTGAAAAACTGTTTTTT.

This sequence joins TRBV7-2 and TRBJ2-6; D possibly corresponds to TRBD1 (5 bases). There are 15 residues in the CDR3. Germline lookup yields CDR1 SGHTA and CDR2 FQGNSA. Trimming removed 3 bases at V and 0 bases at J, with 6 bases between. The chain's CDR3 is CASSFRVSGANVLTF. The CDR3 DNA reads as TGTGCCAGCAGCTTCAGGGTCTCTGGGGCCAACGTCCTGACTTTC.

V and J are TRBV6-6 and TRBJ1-2; no reliable D call. Germline V lookup: CDR1 MNHNY, CDR2 SVGAGI (reference sequence). Between the trimmed V and J ends, which lost 5 bases and 8 bases, there was a span of 21 bases. The CDR3 sequence is 15 residues long. The CDR3 bases are TGTGCCAGCAGTCCCCTCGGGCGGTCGGCGGGGGGCTACACCTTC. It translates to CASSPLGRSAGGYTF.

The chain employs TRBV25-1 and TRBJ1-5, with 12 bases lining up with TRBD1. The CDR3 is made up of 16 amino acids. CDR1 and CDR2 (germline): MGHDK, SYGVNS. The J segment lost 6 bases and the V segment lost 6 bases, leaving 9 bases of the junction unmatched. CDR3 protein: CASRASGTGGGQPQHF. Here the CDR3 DNA reads TGTGCCAGCAGGGCCTCCGGGACAGGGGGCGGTCAGCCCCAGCATTTT.

The rearrangement uses TRBV28 and TRBJ1-2, with 7 nucleotides matching TRBD1. Losses at the gene ends were 6 bases for V and 2 bases for J; bases not matched to a gene: 6. CDR3 length: 14 residues. Germline V gene lookup returns CDR1 MDHEN and CDR2 SYDVKM. The DNA of the CDR3 is TGTGCCAGCAGCGAAATACAGGGGAACTATGGCTACACCTTC. Protein sequence: CASSEIQGNYGYTF.

The chain couples TRBV28 to TRBJ2-7, with D possibly being TRBD2 (6 bases). V shed 5 bases and J shed 6 bases, with 11 bases lying between them. Germline loops: CDR1 MDHEN, CDR2 SYDVKM. The CDR3 contains 12 residues. The CDR3 DNA reads as TGTGCCAGCAGTCTCCCCGGGGGCGAGCAGTACTTC. It is translated as CASSLPGGEQYF.

This chain links TRBV6-5 with TRBJ2-2, with 8 positions matching TRBD1. The J segment lost 3 bases and the V segment lost 2 bases, leaving 5 bases of the junction unmatched. This CDR3 has 16 residues. Germline V gene data show CDR1 as MNHEY and CDR2 as SVGAGI. The CDR3 bases are TGTGCCAGCAGTTACCCGCGGGACAGGCACACCGGGGAGCTGTTTTTT. Its protein is CASSYPRDRHTGELFF.